This T cell receptor beta chain was identified in a study of yellow fever vaccine responses in identical twins. Whole-study results and caveats: Reported findings indicate that twins' vaccine T cell responses seemed partially convergent, partially personalized.

As regards this clonotype: Its antigen is undetermined.

The V end was cut by 0 bases, the J end by 11 bases, with 11 bases between. Germline values: CDR1 MGHDK, CDR2 SYGVNS. The CDR3 spans 13 residues. TCRdb itself ran the RT-PCR reads through MiXCR, one entry per CDR3 protein. The table lists about 34,000 distinct CDR3 sequences, almost 60% of them singletons. The chain is built from TRBV25-1 and TRBJ2-1; D assignment may be TRBD1 or TRBD2 (5 bases each). This TCR derives from a woman aged 18-35 years who received the yellow fever vaccine. Sequencing was performed on T cells from blood (PBMCs), unsorted or a sorted subset (not recorded which), taken before or after yellow fever vaccination (not recorded which). CDR3 in DNA: TGTGCCAGCAGTGAATATGTGAGGGGACAGCAGTTCTTC. Encoded protein: CASSEYVRGQQFF.